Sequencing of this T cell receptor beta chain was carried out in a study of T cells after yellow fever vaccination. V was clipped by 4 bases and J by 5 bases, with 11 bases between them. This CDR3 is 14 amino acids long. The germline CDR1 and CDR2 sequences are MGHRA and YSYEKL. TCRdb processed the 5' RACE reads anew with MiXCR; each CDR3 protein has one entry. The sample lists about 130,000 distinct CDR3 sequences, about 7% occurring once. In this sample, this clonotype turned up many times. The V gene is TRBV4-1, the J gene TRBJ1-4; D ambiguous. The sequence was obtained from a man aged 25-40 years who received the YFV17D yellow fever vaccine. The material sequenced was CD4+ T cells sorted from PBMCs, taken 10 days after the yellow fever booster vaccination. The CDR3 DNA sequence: TGCGCCAGCAGCCTTTCCCTTGGGAATGAAAAACTGTTTTTT. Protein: CASSLSLGNEKLFF.